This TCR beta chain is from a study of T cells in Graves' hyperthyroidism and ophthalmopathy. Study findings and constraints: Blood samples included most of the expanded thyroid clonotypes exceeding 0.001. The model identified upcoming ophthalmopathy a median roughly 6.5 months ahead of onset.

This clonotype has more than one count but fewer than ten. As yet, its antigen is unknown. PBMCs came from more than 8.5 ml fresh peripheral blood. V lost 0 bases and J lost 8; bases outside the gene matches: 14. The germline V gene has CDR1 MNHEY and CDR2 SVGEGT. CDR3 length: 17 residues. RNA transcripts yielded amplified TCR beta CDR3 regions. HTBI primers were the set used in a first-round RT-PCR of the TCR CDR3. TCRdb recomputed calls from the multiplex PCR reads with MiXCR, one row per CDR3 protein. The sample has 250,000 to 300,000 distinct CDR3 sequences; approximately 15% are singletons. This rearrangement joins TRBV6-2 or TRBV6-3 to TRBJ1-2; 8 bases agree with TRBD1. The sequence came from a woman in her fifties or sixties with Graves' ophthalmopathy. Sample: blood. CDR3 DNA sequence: TGTGCCAGCAGTTACTCGACGCAGGGGGCGAGTACAGGAGGCTACACCTTC. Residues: CASSYSTQGASTGGYTF.